What follows is one TCR beta chain and its context. No antigen is known for it. These data are taken from a study of cytomegalovirus exposure and HLA in healthy donors. Findings of the study overall: TCR beta V segments were, for the most part, productive about 87% or about 30% of the time in an earlier analysis. Most TCR sequences were seen very rarely across donors, but some public TCRs occurred in many.

The germline CDR1 and CDR2 sequences are LGHNA and YSLEER. V lost 4 bases and J 6 bases, leaving 15 bases between the germline ends. The CDR3 sequence is 14 residues long. PCR employed 60 Vbeta and 13 Jbeta primers. TCRdb keeps only in-frame clones here, not all; method: immunoSEQ multiplex PCR. The sample has under 150,000 clones, about 78% seen once. The sample consisted of PBMCs. The V gene is TRBV4-3, the J gene TRBJ1-2; a weak D match, TRBD1 (6 bases). This receptor was taken from a man aged 40-49 years in good health and CMV-seropositive. CDR3 nucleotides: TGCGCCAGCAGCCTAGAAACAGGGTGGCATGGCTACACCTTC. As protein: CASSLETGWHGYTF.